The subject of this entry is one T cell receptor delta chain. The junction differs from germline at one of its ends, possibly a read error. Other DNA sequences in the same sample also yield this CDR3. TCRdb ran CATT on the reads. The table records about 5,400 delta-chain clones, about a fifth of them present only once. This sample was included in a study of gamma-delta chains in newborns, infants, children. At the level of the study: Microbial exposure reportedly drives polyclonal innate γδ T cell expansion after birth.

The CDR3 is 17 amino acids. The germline V gene has CDR1 GEAIGNYY and CDR2 EKD. Sample: blood. The TCR originated in a child who was a newborn, infant or young child, either healthy, febrile or measles-vaccinated (not recorded which). The chain couples TRDV2 to TRDJ2; 8 bases agree with TRDD3. The CDR3 coding sequence is TGCGCCTGTGACATACTGGGGGCCCCTGCTTTGACAGCACAACTCTTCTTT. Its protein is CACDILGAPALTAQLFF.